This TCR beta chain was recorded in a study of T-cell reconstitution after alpha-beta-depleted transplantation in children. Trimming pared 3 bases from V and 3 bases from J, leaving 14 bases between. The CDR3 length is 15 residues. The sample holds a few counts of this clonotype. During its preparation, the TCRbeta library received unique molecular identifiers. TCRdb called the PCR reads again in MiXCR, with one record for every CDR3 protein. Of hundreds of thousands of distinct CDR3 sequences in the sample, roughly 15% were seen once. Specimen: PBMCs from the stem cell graft donor, collected from the stem cell graft. The chain recombines TRBV12-3 or TRBV12-4 with TRBJ1-1, with D unclear. The TCR was taken from a human donor who donated a stem cell graft to a child with acute myeloid leukemia. CDR3 loop: CASSFRSSGDTEAFF. The CDR3 DNA follows: TGTGCCAGCAGTTTCCGGAGCAGCGGGGACACTGAAGCTTTCTTT.